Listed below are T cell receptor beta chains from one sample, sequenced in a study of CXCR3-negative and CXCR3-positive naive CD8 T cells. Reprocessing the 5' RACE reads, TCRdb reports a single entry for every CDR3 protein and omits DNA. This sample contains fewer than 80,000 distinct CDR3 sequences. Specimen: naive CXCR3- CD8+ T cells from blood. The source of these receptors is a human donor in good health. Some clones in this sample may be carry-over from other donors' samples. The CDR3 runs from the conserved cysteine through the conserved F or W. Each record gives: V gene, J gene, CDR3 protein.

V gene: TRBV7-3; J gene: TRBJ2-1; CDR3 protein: CASSLNRHDRDNEQFF
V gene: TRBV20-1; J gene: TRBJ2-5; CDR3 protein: CSADFPGVVGETQYF
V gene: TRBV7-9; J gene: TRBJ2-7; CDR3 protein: CASSLAGAYEQCF
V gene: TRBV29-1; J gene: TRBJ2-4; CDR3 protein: CSVEDGQGLAKNIQYF
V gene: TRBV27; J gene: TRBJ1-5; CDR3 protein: CASSLGQGGQPQHF
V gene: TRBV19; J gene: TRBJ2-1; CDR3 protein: CASHSGRHNEQFF
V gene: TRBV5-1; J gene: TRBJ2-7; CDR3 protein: CASSLVGSGSYEQYF
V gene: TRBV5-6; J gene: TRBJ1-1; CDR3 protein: CASSLTGPEAFF
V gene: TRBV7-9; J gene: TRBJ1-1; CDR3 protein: CASSYTGTGVTLNTEAFF
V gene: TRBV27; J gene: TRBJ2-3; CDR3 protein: CASSLWSSTDTQYF
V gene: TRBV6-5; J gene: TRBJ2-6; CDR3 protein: CASRLAGTGHWLAGANVLTF
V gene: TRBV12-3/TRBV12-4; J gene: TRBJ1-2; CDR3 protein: CASSFRDTGYGYTF
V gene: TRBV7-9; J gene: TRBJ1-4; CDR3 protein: CASSLGPLEGVNEKLFF
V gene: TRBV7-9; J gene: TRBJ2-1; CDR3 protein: CASSSPGLAGALGNEQFF
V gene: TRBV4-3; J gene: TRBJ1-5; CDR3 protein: CASSQTTGNNQPQHF
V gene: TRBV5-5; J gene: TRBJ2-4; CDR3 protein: CASSLPLAGLAKNIQYF
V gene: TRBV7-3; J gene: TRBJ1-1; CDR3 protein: CASSRGRNTEAFF
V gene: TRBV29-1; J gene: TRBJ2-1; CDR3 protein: CSVENRYNEQFF
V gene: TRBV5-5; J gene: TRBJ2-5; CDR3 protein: CASSPKLLAGGQETQYF
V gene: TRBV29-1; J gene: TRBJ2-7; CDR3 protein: CSVRDGYEQYF
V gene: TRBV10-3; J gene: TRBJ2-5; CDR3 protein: CAIASPSGGETQYF
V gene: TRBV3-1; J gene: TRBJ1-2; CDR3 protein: CASSQDLTRTDYGYTF
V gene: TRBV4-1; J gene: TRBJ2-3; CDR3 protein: CASSQDPGVSDTQYF
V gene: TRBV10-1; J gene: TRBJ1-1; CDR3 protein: CASSPEIVGTEAFF
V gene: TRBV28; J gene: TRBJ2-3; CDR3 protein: CASSLFPDTQYF
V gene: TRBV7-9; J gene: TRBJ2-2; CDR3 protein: CASSLDVTVAHNGELFF
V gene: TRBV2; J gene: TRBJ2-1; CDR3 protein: CASSESGGAYNEQFF
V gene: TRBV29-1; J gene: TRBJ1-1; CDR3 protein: CSVVDRVLGAFF
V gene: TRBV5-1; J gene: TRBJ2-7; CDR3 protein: CASSLVTASSYEQYF
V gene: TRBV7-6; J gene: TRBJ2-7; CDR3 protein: CASSQGTGGDEQYF
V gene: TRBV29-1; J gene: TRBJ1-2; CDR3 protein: CSVVDPTTNYGYTF
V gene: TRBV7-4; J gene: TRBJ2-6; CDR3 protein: CASTSGTVLESGSGANVLTF
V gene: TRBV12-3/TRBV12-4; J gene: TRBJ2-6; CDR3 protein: CASRQTGGSGANVLTF
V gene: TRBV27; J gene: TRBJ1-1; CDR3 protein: CASSLSYGTKNTEAFF
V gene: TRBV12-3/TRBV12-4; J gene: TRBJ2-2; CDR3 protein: CASSPDYGLDPSGELFF
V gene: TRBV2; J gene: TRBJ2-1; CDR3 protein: CASSERWASGLNDNEQFF